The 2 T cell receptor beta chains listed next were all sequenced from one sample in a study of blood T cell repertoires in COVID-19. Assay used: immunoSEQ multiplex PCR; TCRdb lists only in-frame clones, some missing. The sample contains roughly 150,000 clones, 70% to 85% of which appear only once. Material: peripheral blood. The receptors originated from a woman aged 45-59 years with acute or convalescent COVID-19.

The CDR3 coding sequence is TGTGCCAGCAGCGTAGTGCGGGAACTCTCCTACGAGCAGTACTTC. It translates to CASSVVRELSYEQYF. The chain couples TRBV9 to TRBJ2-7; a weak D match, TRBD2 (6 bases). This CDR3 comprises 15 residues. Looked up from germline, CDR1 is SGDLS and CDR2 is YYNGEE. Trimming stripped 0 bases from V and 0 bases from J, with 10 bases between.

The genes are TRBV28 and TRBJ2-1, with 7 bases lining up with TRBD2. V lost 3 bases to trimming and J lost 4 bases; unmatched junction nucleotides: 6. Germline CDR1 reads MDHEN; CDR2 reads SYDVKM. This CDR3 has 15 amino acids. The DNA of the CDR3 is TGTGCCAGCAGTTTGCGACTAGCCCCGTACAATGAGCAGTTCTTC. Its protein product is CASSLRLAPYNEQFF.